This entry features one TCR beta chain sequence. TCRdb keeps only in-frame clones here, not all; method: immunoSEQ multiplex PCR. The repertoire has about 160,000 clones, about 87% of them found once; the top ten carry approximately 10%. This sample was taken from a study of blood T cell repertoires in COVID-19. The sample taken for sequencing was peripheral blood. The origin of this receptor is a woman aged 70-85 years with COVID-19, enrolled during active disease.

The CDR3 DNA reads TGCGCCAGCAGCCAAGACCTTGACTTAGCCGAGCAGTACTTC. Its protein is CASSQDLDLAEQYF. V is TRBV4-1 and J is TRBJ2-7; no reliable D call. This CDR3 is 14 amino acids long. V lost 0 bases, J lost 6 bases, and 12 bases lay in between. Germline-derived CDR1 and CDR2 are MGHRA and YSYEKL.